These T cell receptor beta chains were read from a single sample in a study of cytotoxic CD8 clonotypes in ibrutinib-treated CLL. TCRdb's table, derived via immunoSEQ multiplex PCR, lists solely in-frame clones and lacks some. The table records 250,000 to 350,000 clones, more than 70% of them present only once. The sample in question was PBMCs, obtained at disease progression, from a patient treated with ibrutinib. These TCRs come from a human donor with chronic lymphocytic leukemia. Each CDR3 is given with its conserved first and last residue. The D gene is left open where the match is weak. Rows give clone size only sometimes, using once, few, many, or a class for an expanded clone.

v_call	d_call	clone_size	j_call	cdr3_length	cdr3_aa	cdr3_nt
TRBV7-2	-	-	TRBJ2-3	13	CASSSGRLDTQYF	TGTGCCAGCAGCTCGGGACGCCTAGATACGCAGTATTTT
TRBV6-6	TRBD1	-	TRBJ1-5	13	CASRIQGDQPQHF	TGTGCCAGCAGGATACAGGGGGATCAGCCCCAGCATTTT
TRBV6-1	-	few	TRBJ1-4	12	CASREDGEKLFF	TGTGCCAGCAGGGAGGACGGTGAAAAACTGTTTTTT
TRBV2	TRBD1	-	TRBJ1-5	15	CASSVWTGGGQPQHF	TGTGCCAGCAGTGTCTGGACAGGGGGTGGTCAGCCCCAGCATTTT
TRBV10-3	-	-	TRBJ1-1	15	CAISESKGTNTEAFF	TGTGCCATCAGTGAGTCGAAGGGGACGAACACTGAAGCTTTCTTT
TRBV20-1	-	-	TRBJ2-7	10	CSAIRQKQYF	TGCAGTGCTATAAGACAGAAGCAGTACTTC
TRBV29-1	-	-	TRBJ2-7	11	CSVTTGSEQYF	TGCAGCGTGACTACAGGGAGCGAGCAGTACTTC
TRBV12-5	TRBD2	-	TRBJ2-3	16	CASGLGSGRGTDTQYF	TGTGCTAGTGGTTTAGGGAGCGGGAGGGGGACAGATACGCAGTATTTT
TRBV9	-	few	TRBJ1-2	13	CASSERVMGGYTF	TGTGCCAGCAGCGAAAGGGTAATGGGTGGCTACACCTTC
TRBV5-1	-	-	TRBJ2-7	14	CASSFGRGLYEQYF	TGCGCCAGCAGCTTCGGCAGGGGATTATACGAGCAGTACTTC
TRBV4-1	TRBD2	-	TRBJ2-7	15	CASSQVLGGGDEQYF	TGCGCCAGCAGCCAAGTGCTTGGCGGGGGGGACGAGCAGTACTTC
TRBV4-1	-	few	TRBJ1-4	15	CASSLLSATNEKLFF	TGCGCCAGCAGCCTCTTGAGTGCGACTAATGAAAAACTGTTTTTT
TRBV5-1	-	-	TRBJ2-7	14	CASSFSVGAYEQYF	TGCGCCAGCAGCTTTTCTGTCGGGGCCTACGAGCAGTACTTC
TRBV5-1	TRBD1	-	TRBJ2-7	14	CASSYRDRNYEQYF	TGCGCCAGCAGCTACCGGGACAGGAACTACGAGCAGTACTTC
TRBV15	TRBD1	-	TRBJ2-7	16	CATSRDQNRGFHEQYF	TGTGCCACCAGCAGAGATCAAAACAGGGGGTTCCACGAGCAGTACTTC
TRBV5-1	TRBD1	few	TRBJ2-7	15	CASSRDRGSIYEQYF	TGCGCCAGCAGTCGGGACAGGGGATCCATCTACGAGCAGTACTTC
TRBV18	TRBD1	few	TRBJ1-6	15	CASSADRVHNSPLHF	TGTGCCAGCTCAGCAGACAGGGTCCATAATTCACCCCTCCACTTT
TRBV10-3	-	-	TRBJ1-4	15	CAISDVGTTNEKLFF	TGTGCCATCAGTGATGTCGGGACAACTAATGAAAAACTGTTTTTT
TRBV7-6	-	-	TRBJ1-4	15	CASSWQAATNEKLFF	TGTGCCAGCAGCTGGCAGGCTGCAACTAATGAAAAACTGTTTTTT
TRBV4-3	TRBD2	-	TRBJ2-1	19	CASSQVWGGSSDSYNEQFF	TGCGCCAGCAGCCAAGTCTGGGGCGGGAGCTCGGACTCCTACAATGAGCAGTTCTTC
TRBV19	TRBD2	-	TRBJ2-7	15	CASTSRTSGRYEQYF	TGTGCCAGTACCTCGCGGACTAGCGGTCGCTACGAGCAGTACTTC
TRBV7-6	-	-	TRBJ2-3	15	CASSLAAGRTDTQYF	TGTGCCAGCAGCTTAGCGGCGGGACGCACAGATACGCAGTATTTT
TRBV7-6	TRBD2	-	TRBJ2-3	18	CASSSDVPGLAGGDTQYF	TGTGCCAGCAGCTCCGATGTCCCGGGACTAGCGGGGGGAGATACGCAGTATTTT
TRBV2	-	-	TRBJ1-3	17	CASSDFRQGISGNTIYF	TGTGCCAGCAGTGACTTCCGGCAGGGAATATCTGGAAACACCATATATTTT
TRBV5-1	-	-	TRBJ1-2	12	CASSQVLGGYTF	TGCGCCAGCAGCCAAGTATTGGGTGGCTACACCTTC
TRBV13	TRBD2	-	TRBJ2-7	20	CASSFGTSGTITPSSYEQYF	TGTGCCAGCAGCTTCGGGACTAGCGGGACGATAACCCCGAGCTCCTACGAGCAGTACTTC
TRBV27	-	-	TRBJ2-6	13	CASGSPGANVLTF	TGTGCCAGCGGTTCTCCTGGGGCCAACGTCCTGACTTTC
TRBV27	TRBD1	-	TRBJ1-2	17	CASSYSGGQGFWDGYTF	TGTGCCAGCAGTTACAGTGGGGGACAGGGCTTTTGGGATGGCTACACCTTC
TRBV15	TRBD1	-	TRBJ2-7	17	CATSSPFGQGGTYEQYF	TGTGCCACCAGCAGCCCGTTCGGACAGGGTGGAACCTACGAGCAGTACTTC
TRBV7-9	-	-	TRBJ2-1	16	CASSRTTGWGVNEQFF	TGTGCCAGCAGCCGCACTACGGGGTGGGGGGTCAATGAGCAGTTCTTC
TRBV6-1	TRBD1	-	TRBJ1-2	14	CASILDRGIYGYTF	TGTGCCAGCATTCTCGACAGGGGGATATATGGCTACACCTTC
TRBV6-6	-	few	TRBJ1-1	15	CASSYSRGLATEAFF	TGTGCCAGCAGTTACTCCAGAGGGTTGGCCACTGAAGCTTTCTTT
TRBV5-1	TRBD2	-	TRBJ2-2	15	CASSFASGGTGELFF	TGCGCCAGCAGCTTCGCTAGCGGGGGCACCGGGGAGCTGTTTTTT
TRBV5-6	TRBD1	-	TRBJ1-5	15	CASSSGTGGWQPQHF	TGTGCCAGCAGCTCTGGGACAGGGGGCTGGCAGCCCCAGCATTTT
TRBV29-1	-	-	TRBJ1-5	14	CSVAAGRSNQPQHF	TGCAGCGTTGCGGCAGGGCGTAGCAATCAGCCCCAGCATTTT
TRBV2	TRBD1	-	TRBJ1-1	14	CASRRWDRIPEAFF	TGTGCCAGCAGAAGATGGGACAGGATTCCTGAAGCTTTCTTT
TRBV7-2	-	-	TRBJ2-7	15	CASSLEGMGTYEQYF	TGTGCCAGCAGCTTAGAGGGCATGGGGACCTACGAGCAGTACTTC
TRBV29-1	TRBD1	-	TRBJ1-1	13	CSGRTGSSTEAFF	TGCAGCGGCCGGACAGGGAGCAGCACTGAAGCTTTCTTT
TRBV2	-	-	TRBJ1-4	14	CASSELAEGLELFF	TGTGCCAGCAGTGAACTGGCCGAAGGGTTAGAACTGTTTTTT
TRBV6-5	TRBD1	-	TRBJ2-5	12	CASRTGMETQYF	TGTGCCAGCAGGACAGGGATGGAGACCCAGTACTTC
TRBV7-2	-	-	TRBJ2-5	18	CASSLLWRVRDIQETQYF	TGTGCCAGCAGCTTATTATGGAGGGTTAGGGACATACAAGAGACCCAGTACTTC
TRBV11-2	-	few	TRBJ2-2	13	CASSLTDTGELFF	TGTGCCAGCAGCTTAACAGACACCGGGGAGCTGTTTTTT
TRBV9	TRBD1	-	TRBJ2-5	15	CASSVVGGEGETQYF	TGTGCCAGCAGCGTAGTAGGGGGCGAGGGAGAGACCCAGTACTTC
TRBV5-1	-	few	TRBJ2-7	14	CASSLYQGGHEQYF	TGCGCCAGCAGCTTGTACCAGGGAGGCCACGAGCAGTACTTC
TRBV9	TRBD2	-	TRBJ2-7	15	CASSPAGALDYEQYF	TGTGCCAGCAGCCCAGCGGGGGCCTTGGACTACGAGCAGTACTTC
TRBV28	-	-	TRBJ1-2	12	CASSLGGWGYTF	TGTGCCAGCAGTTTAGGAGGGTGGGGCTACACCTTC
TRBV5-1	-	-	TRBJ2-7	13	CASSLVDSGEQYF	TGCGCCAGCAGCTTGGTGGACAGCGGCGAGCAGTACTTC
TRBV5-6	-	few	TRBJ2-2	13	CASSLGNYGELFF	TGTGCCAGCAGCTTGGGCAACTACGGGGAGCTGTTTTTT
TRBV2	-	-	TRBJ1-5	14	CASSELRGSQPQHF	TGTGCCAGCAGTGAGCTAAGGGGGAGTCAGCCCCAGCATTTT
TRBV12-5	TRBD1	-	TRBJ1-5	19	CASGLVLGTGVLSNQPQHF	TGTGCTAGTGGTTTGGTACTGGGGACAGGGGTTTTGAGCAATCAGCCCCAGCATTTT
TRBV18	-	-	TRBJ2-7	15	CASSPLWRDTYEQYF	TGTGCCAGCTCACCACTTTGGCGGGATACCTACGAGCAGTACTTC
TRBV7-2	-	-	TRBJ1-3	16	CASSLAPADSGNTIYF	TGTGCCAGCAGCTTAGCGCCGGCAGACTCTGGAAACACCATATATTTT
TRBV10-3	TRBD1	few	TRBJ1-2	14	CAIRGTVANYGYTF	TGTGCCATCAGGGGGACAGTAGCTAACTATGGCTACACCTTC
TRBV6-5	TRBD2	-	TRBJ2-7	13	CASMRGGEYEQYF	TGTGCCAGCATGCGGGGAGGGGAGTACGAGCAGTACTTC
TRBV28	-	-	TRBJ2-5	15	CASSPAGGLQETQYF	TGTGCCAGCAGTCCCGCCGGGGGCCTTCAAGAGACCCAGTACTTC